The 12 T cell receptor beta chains in this list originate from one sample, sequenced in a study of T cells after yellow fever vaccination. In TCRdb, the 5' RACE reads were re-called with MiXCR into one record per CDR3 protein. In the table there are about 300,000 distinct CDR3 sequences, 6.5% to 8.5% of which are singletons. The starting material was PBMCs, obtained around 45 days after the first yellow fever vaccination. These TCRs come from a man between 18 and 35 years old who received the YFV17D yellow fever vaccine.

The chain is built from TRBV7-8 and TRBJ2-7; 9 bases align to TRBD1. V lost 5 bases and J lost 6; bases outside the gene matches: 8. Per germline, CDR1 SGHVS and CDR2 FQNEAQ. The CDR3 length is 14 residues. The CDR3 protein is CASSGRDRVSEQYF. As DNA, the CDR3 is TGTGCCAGCAGCGGCCGGGACAGGGTCAGCGAGCAGTACTTC.

In its sample, this clonotype was seen many times. The V gene is TRBV12-5, the J gene TRBJ2-2; D call uncertain. V lost 2 bases, J lost 1 base, and 8 bases lay in between. The CDR3 is made up of 15 amino acids. Germline V gene lookup returns CDR1 LGHNT and CDR2 FRNRAP. Here the CDR3 reads CASGLPFGNTGELFF. CDR3 nucleotides: TGTGCTAGTGGTTTGCCGTTTGGGAACACCGGGGAGCTGTTTTTT.

Ten or more counts support this clonotype. This chain connects TRBV7-2 to TRBJ2-7; 9 bases align to TRBD1. Germline CDR1 and CDR2: SGHTA and FQGNSA. The CDR3 spans 14 residues. With V trimmed by 5 bases and J by 3 bases, 5 bases remained unmatched. The CDR3: CASSRDRAGYEQYF. CDR3 nucleotide sequence: TGTGCCAGCAGCCGGGACAGGGCAGGCTACGAGCAGTACTTC.

At least ten counts were recorded for this clonotype. This chain connects TRBV6-5 to TRBJ1-2; no definite D call. V gave up 8 bases and J gave up 0 bases, with 10 bases separating them. The length of the CDR3 is 13 residues. Looked up from germline, CDR1 is MNHEY and CDR2 is SVGAGI. This CDR3 is CASGYGPNYGYTF. The CDR3 DNA is TGTGCCAGCGGGTACGGTCCTAACTATGGCTACACCTTC.

This rearrangement joins TRBV20-1 to TRBJ2-7, with D tentatively TRBD1 or TRBD2 (5 bases each). The V gene's germline CDR1 is DFQATT and CDR2 SNEGSKA (reference sequence). CDR3 length: 13 amino acids. Trimming cost V 1 base and J 7 bases, with 14 bases left between them. CDR3 loop: CSARAPAEGEQYV. DNA of the CDR3: TGCAGTGCTAGAGCCCCAGCCGAGGGGGAGCAGTACGTC.

This clonotype was observed many times. This sequence joins TRBV5-4 and TRBJ2-1, with 11 bases identical to TRBD2. V lost 4 bases and J lost 8; bases outside the gene matches: 11. The CDR3 extends over 16 amino acids. Germline lookup yields CDR1 SGHNT and CDR2 YYREEE (reference sequence). CDR3 bases: TGTGCCAGCAGCCCTATATTAGCGGGGGGGCAGGATGAGCAGTTCTTC. It codes for CASSPILAGGQDEQFF.

This clonotype was counted a few times. V usage is TRBV4-1 and J usage is TRBJ2-2; 8 bases map to TRBD1. The CDR3 length is 15 residues. Germline CDR1 is MGHRA and CDR2 is YSYEKL. Trimming took 2 bases from V and 5 from J; bases not matched to a gene: 4. This CDR3 reads CASSQSRGLTGELFF. In DNA form, the CDR3 reads TGCGCCAGCAGCCAAAGCAGGGGGCTAACCGGGGAGCTGTTTTTT.

This clonotype was seen repeatedly, ten times or more. The chain is built from TRBV12-3 or TRBV12-4 and TRBJ1-6; possible D gene TRBD1, 5 bases. There are 13 residues in the CDR3. The V end lost 5 bases, the J end lost 5 bases, and 7 bases lay between the germline ends. This CDR3 reads CASSDSNNSPLHF. CDR3 sequence (DNA): TGTGCCAGCAGTGACAGCAATAATTCACCCCTCCACTTT.

This clonotype was observed many times. As DNA, the CDR3 is TGTGCCAGCCGGGAAGCGGCTTACACAGATACGCAGTATTTT. Translating gives CASREAAYTDTQYF. The J gene is TRBJ2-3, the V gene TRBV6-1; D is perhaps TRBD2 (5 bases). The CDR3 is 14 residues long. V was shortened by 8 bases and J by 2 bases, with 14 bases between the two germline ends. Germline CDR1 and CDR2: MNHNS and SASEGT.

This clonotype has a count of ten or more. The chain combines TRBV7-2 with TRBJ2-1; D gene uncertain. V was trimmed by 4 bases and J by 6 bases, leaving 13 bases between them. CDR1 is SGHTA and CDR2 is FQGNSA in the germline V gene. This CDR3 contains 14 residues. The DNA of the CDR3 is TGTGCCAGCAGCTGGATTTTAGGACCCAATGAGCAGTTCTTC. This translates into CASSWILGPNEQFF.

This clonotype was detected ten times or more. The chain joins TRBV7-2 to TRBJ2-5; D remains ambiguous. V lost 5 bases, J lost 0 bases, and 7 bases lay in between. The CDR3 consists of 13 residues. CDR1 SGHTA and CDR2 FQGNSA come from the germline V gene. The DNA for the CDR3 is TGTGCCAGCAGCCCGCCCTACCAAGAGACCCAGTACTTC. This codes for CASSPPYQETQYF.

The chain couples TRBV20-1 to TRBJ1-6, with a tentative D call TRBD1 (6 bases). Germline values: CDR1 DFQATT, CDR2 SNEGSKA (reference sequence). This CDR3 region has 15 residues. V was shortened by 3 bases and J by 4 bases, with 13 bases between the two germline ends. CDR3 sequence: CSARAGQLYNSPLHF. DNA of the CDR3: TGCAGTGCTAGGGCCGGACAGCTGTATAATTCACCCCTCCACTTT.